The 6 T cell receptor beta chains given below trace back to one sample, sequenced in a study of blood T cell repertoires in COVID-19. Sequencing used immunoSEQ multiplex PCR; TCRdb keeps in-frame clones, though not all of them. The table lists approximately 280,000 clones, approximately 85% of them singletons. Sequenced material: peripheral blood. These receptors originate from a woman between 65 and 79 years old with acute or convalescent COVID-19.

The chain has TRBV6-5 and TRBJ2-4; tentative D call: TRBD2 (5 bases). Germline V gene lookup returns CDR1 MNHEY and CDR2 SVGAGI. The germline V and J ends were trimmed by 4 bases and 7 bases, with 14 bases remaining between them. CDR3 length: 14 residues. CDR3 sequence reads: CASSSRGTGNIQYF. Here the CDR3 DNA reads TGTGCCAGCAGTTCTCGGGGAACGGGGAACATTCAGTACTTC.

This clone has a single count. The rearrangement links TRBV18 to TRBJ1-5; possibly TRBD1 for D (6 bases). Germline V lookup: CDR1 KGHSH, CDR2 LQKENI. Between the trimmed V and J ends, which lost 3 bases and 7 bases, there was a span of 10 bases. The CDR3 contains 13 residues. The CDR3 nucleotides are TGTGCCAGCTCACCGCAGGGGTACCAGCCCCAGCATTTT. As protein: CASSPQGYQPQHF.

The J gene is TRBJ2-3, the V gene TRBV2; D gene ambiguous. Germline V gene data show CDR1 as SNHLY and CDR2 as FYNNEI. Trimming took 6 bases from V and 2 from J, leaving 6 bases between them. The CDR3 length is 12 residues. CDR3 protein: CASRETTDTQYF. In DNA form, the CDR3 reads TGTGCCAGCAGGGAGACCACAGATACGCAGTATTTT.

The genes are TRBV19 and TRBJ1-5; unclear D gene. V was cut by 4 bases and J by 2 bases, with 15 bases left in between. The CDR3 loop spans 16 amino acids. Germline V gene sequence: CDR1 LNHDA, CDR2 SQIVND (reference sequence). The CDR3 is CASSTLLSSGNQPQHF. The CDR3 bases are TGTGCCAGTAGTACTCTGCTGAGTAGCGGCAATCAGCCCCAGCATTTT.

The chain couples TRBV6-5 to TRBJ1-2; 8 nucleotides line up with TRBD1. Germline loops: CDR1 MNHEY, CDR2 SVGAGI. This CDR3 is built from 14 residues. The V gene end was trimmed by 7 bases and the J gene end by 8 bases; junction bases not matched to a gene: 12. CDR3 amino acids: CASKKPTGDGGYTF. In DNA, the CDR3 is TGTGCCAGCAAGAAGCCGACAGGGGATGGCGGCTACACCTTC.

The chain employs TRBV7-3 and TRBJ2-2; D might be TRBD2 (5 bases). Trimming shortened V by 0 bases and J by 5 bases, and 7 bases separated the two germline ends. Germline values: CDR1 SGHTA, CDR2 FQGTGA. This CDR3 has 14 amino acids. The CDR3 region is CASSLTPGTGELFF. The CDR3 nucleotides are TGTGCCAGCAGCTTAACCCCGGGGACCGGGGAGCTGTTTTTT.